The 22 T cell receptor beta chains in this list originate from one sample, sequenced in a study of shared clonotypes between healthy human individuals. TCRdb's copy holds only in-frame clones and misses some; the assay was immunoSEQ multiplex PCR. The table records around 990,000 clones, around three quarters of them present only once. Sequencing was done on a sample of memory CD4+ T cells from PBMCs. Stated subset: CD45RA-negative fraction. These receptors were taken from a man between 18 and 35 years old in good health. Some clones in this sample may be carry-over from other donors' samples.

This clone is a singleton in its sample. The V and J genes are TRBV19 and TRBJ1-2, with 9 bases lining up with TRBD1. V shed 6 bases, J shed 4 bases, and the junction held 3 bases outside the gene matches. This CDR3 spans 13 amino acids. Germline CDR1 and CDR2: LNHDA and SQIVND (reference sequence). The CDR3 sequence: CASSDRGAYGYTF. The CDR3 DNA reads as TGTGCCAGTAGCGACAGGGGGGCCTATGGCTACACCTTC.

This chain uses TRBV2 with TRBJ2-3; possible D gene TRBD1, 5 bases. Germline values: CDR1 SNHLY, CDR2 FYNNEI. V lost 7 bases and J lost 0, with 8 bases in between. This CDR3 has 13 residues. The CDR3: CASKPGSTDTQYF. The CDR3 region has the DNA TGTGCCAGCAAACCAGGGAGCACAGATACGCAGTATTTT.

The genes are TRBV7-2 and TRBJ2-7; D remains unclear. CDR3 length: 12 residues. Germline V gene data show CDR1 as SGHTA and CDR2 as FQGNSA. V lost 5 bases and J lost 4, with 9 bases in between. CDR3 sequence: CASSHEEYEQYF. Written as DNA, the CDR3 is TGTGCCAGCAGCCATGAGGAGTACGAGCAGTACTTC.

The V call is TRBV11-3, the J call TRBJ2-3; the D is unclear. V lost 3 bases and J lost 4, with 11 bases in between. Germline V gene sequence: CDR1 SGHNT, CDR2 YENEEA. The CDR3 loop spans 14 amino acids. DNA of the CDR3: TGTGCCAGCAGCTTTAATCAACCTCCAGATACGCAGTATTTT. As protein: CASSFNQPPDTQYF.

DNA of the CDR3: TGCGCCAGCAGCTCTACAGGTCGGGGGAACACTGAAGCTTTCTTT. It translates to CASSSTGRGNTEAFF. The chain carries TRBV5-1 and TRBJ1-1; D perhaps matches TRBD1 (5 bases). Germline loops: CDR1 SGHRS, CDR2 YFSETQ. The ends were cut back, 3 bases at V and 1 base at J, with 13 bases in the middle. This CDR3 is built from 15 residues.

The V call is TRBV18, the J call TRBJ1-1, with D possibly matching TRBD1 (5 bases). This CDR3 is 13 amino acids long. Germline V gene data show CDR1 as KGHSH and CDR2 as LQKENI. Deletions cut 1 base from V and 7 bases from J, with 10 bases between. Here the CDR3 reads CASSPRGPGEAFF. The CDR3 DNA follows: TGTGCCAGCTCACCACGGGGACCGGGTGAAGCTTTCTTT.

The rearrangement links TRBV4-1 to TRBJ2-2; 9 bases agree with TRBD2. CDR3 size: 17 residues. J was trimmed by 3 bases and V by 8 bases; bases with no gene match: 13. Germline V gene sequence: CDR1 MGHRA, CDR2 YSYEKL. The CDR3, as DNA: TGCGCCAGCGGGGTAATTAGCGGGAGTCATCACACCGGGGAGCTGTTTTTT. Translation: CASGVISGSHHTGELFF.

CDR3 DNA: TGCAGCGTAACGGGACAGACATCTAGCTATGGCTACACCTTC. This translates into CSVTGQTSSYGYTF. The chain uses TRBV29-1 and TRBJ1-2; 7 bases match TRBD1. Germline assignment: CDR1 SQVTM and CDR2 ANQGSEA. V lost 6 bases, J lost 4 bases, and 11 bases stayed unmatched. The length of the CDR3 is 14 residues.

With regard to this clone: The same CDR3 also results from other DNA sequences found in this sample. The genes are TRBV4-2 and TRBJ1-2; D is unclear. Germline CDR1 and CDR2: LGHNA and YNFKEQ. The CDR3 consists of 13 residues. V was shortened by 1 base and J by 8 bases, with 11 bases between the two germline ends. The chain's CDR3 is CASSQVLQGGYTF. CDR3 sequence (DNA): TGTGCCAGCAGCCAAGTCCTCCAAGGGGGCTACACCTTC.

The V gene is TRBV28, the J gene TRBJ1-5, with D uncertain. V was clipped by 1 base and J by 5 bases, with 3 bases between them. This CDR3 spans 12 amino acids. CDR1 is MDHEN and CDR2 is SYDVKM in the germline V gene. CDR3 sequence (DNA): TGTGCCAGCAGTTTATCTTATCAGCCCCAGCATTTT. Translating it yields CASSLSYQPQHF.

The chain couples TRBV2 to TRBJ2-3; 9 bases line up with TRBD1. Per germline, CDR1 SNHLY and CDR2 FYNNEI. The CDR3 spans 15 residues. Unmatched junction bases numbered 8, after V lost 6 bases and J lost 4 bases. The CDR3 coding sequence is TGTGCCAGCAGCCGGGACAGGGAGAGGGCAGATACGCAGTATTTT. Amino acid sequence: CASSRDRERADTQYF.

The chain joins TRBV6-5 to TRBJ2-5; 7 nucleotides match TRBD2. Germline values: CDR1 MNHEY, CDR2 SVGAGI. V shed 2 bases, J shed 5 bases, and the junction held 8 bases outside the gene matches. CDR3 length: 15 residues. CDR3 loop: CASSYLRAGVETQYF. For the CDR3, the DNA is TGTGCCAGCAGTTACCTCCGGGCGGGAGTGGAGACCCAGTACTTC.

The chain uses TRBV11-2 and TRBJ2-7; 9 bases agree with TRBD1. Germline V lookup: CDR1 SGHAT, CDR2 FQNNGV. The CDR3 contains 15 residues. V shed 5 bases, J shed 0 bases, and the junction held 5 bases outside the gene matches. CDR3 amino acids: CASSLGTGTSYEQYF. As DNA, the CDR3 is TGTGCCAGCAGCCTAGGGACAGGGACCTCCTACGAGCAGTACTTC.

V gene TRBV13 combines with J gene TRBJ2-3; a weak D match, TRBD1 (6 bases). Germline V gives CDR1 PRHDT, CDR2 FYEKMQ (reference sequence). V was shortened by 5 bases and J by 1 base, with 10 bases between the two germline ends. The CDR3 spans 14 residues. The CDR3 sequence is CASSPRTGTDTQYF. CDR3 nucleotides: TGTGCCAGCAGCCCTCGGACAGGCACAGATACGCAGTATTTT.

This chain connects TRBV7-2 to TRBJ2-7, with D uncertain. Deletions cut 5 bases from V and 0 bases from J, with 14 bases between. The CDR3 spans 15 residues. CDR1 is SGHTA, CDR2 FQGNSA, per germline. The CDR3 nucleotides are TGTGCCAGCAGCGACGGGCCGTCGGGCTCCTACGAGCAGTACTTC. Its protein is CASSDGPSGSYEQYF.

DNA for the CDR3: TGTGCCAGCAGTGAATTACAACGTGGGCAGGGGGTATATGGCTACACCTTC. It is translated as CASSELQRGQGVYGYTF. The chain joins TRBV6-1 to TRBJ1-2, with 7 bases lining up with TRBD1. This CDR3 is built from 17 residues. Germline assignment: CDR1 MNHNS and CDR2 SASEGT. The ends lost 2 bases at V and 5 bases at J; junction bases unmatched: 14.

This chain connects TRBV9 to TRBJ2-2; 9 nucleotides line up with TRBD1. This CDR3 contains 14 residues. V shed 4 bases and J 7 bases; nucleotides not matched to a gene: 5. The germline V gene has CDR1 SGDLS and CDR2 YYNGEE. The CDR3 nucleotides read TGTGCCAGCAGCTCTAGGACAGGGGTCGGGGAGCTGTTTTTT. Amino acid sequence: CASSSRTGVGELFF. Filled out from reference TRBV9 and TRBJ2-2, the complete variable domain reads DSGVTQTPKHLITATGQRVTLRCSPRSGDLSVYWYQQSLDQGLQFLIQYYNGEERAKGNILERFSAQQFPDLHSELNLSSLELGDSALYFCASSSRTGVGELFFGEGSRLTVL.

This clone has more than one count but fewer than ten. The chain employs TRBV29-1 and TRBJ1-1; D gene ambiguous. Deletions cut 8 bases from V and 7 bases from J, with 20 bases between. The CDR3 length is 13 residues. Germline CDR1 SQVTM, CDR2 ANQGSEA. DNA for the CDR3: TGCAGCACTGTCTCGAGGTTAGGCCTTGAAGCTTTCTTT. It yields the protein CSTVSRLGLEAFF.

The sample holds a few counts of this clone. This chain joins TRBV29-1 and TRBJ1-1; D is unclear. V was pared by 6 bases and J by 0 bases, with 11 bases between. The CDR3 extends over 13 amino acids. CDR1 is SQVTM and CDR2 is ANQGSEA in the germline V gene. CDR3 DNA: TGCAGCGTGAGAATACACTTGAACACTGAAGCTTTCTTT. Its translation: CSVRIHLNTEAFF.

The rearrangement joins TRBV4-2 to TRBJ2-1; 14 nucleotides agree with TRBD2. CDR3 size: 21 residues. V lost 1 base to trimming and J lost 7 bases; unmatched junction nucleotides: 18. The V gene's germline CDR1 is LGHNA and CDR2 YNFKEQ. The CDR3 DNA reads as TGTGCCAGCAGCCAAGGCCCGTCTGGGACTAGCGGGAGATCAGGTGAGAATGAGCAGTTCTTC. Translating gives CASSQGPSGTSGRSGENEQFF.

In nucleotides, the CDR3 is TGTGCCAGCAGCCAAGGGGCCCTCGGCAGTGAAAAACTGTTTTTT. This encodes CASSQGALGSEKLFF. The V gene is TRBV14, the J gene TRBJ1-4, with no clear D. The CDR3 totals 15 residues. V was trimmed by 1 base and J by 7 bases, leaving 13 bases between them. Looked up from germline, CDR1 is SGHDN and CDR2 is FVKESK.

The genes are TRBV20-1 and TRBJ2-1; possible D gene TRBD2, 6 bases. V shed 3 bases and J shed 12 bases, with 12 bases lying between them. CDR1 DFQATT and CDR2 SNEGSKA come from the germline V gene (reference sequence). This CDR3 is 11 amino acids long. The CDR3 reads CSASRENLQFF. As DNA, the CDR3 is TGCAGTGCTAGTCGGGAGAACTTGCAGTTCTTC.